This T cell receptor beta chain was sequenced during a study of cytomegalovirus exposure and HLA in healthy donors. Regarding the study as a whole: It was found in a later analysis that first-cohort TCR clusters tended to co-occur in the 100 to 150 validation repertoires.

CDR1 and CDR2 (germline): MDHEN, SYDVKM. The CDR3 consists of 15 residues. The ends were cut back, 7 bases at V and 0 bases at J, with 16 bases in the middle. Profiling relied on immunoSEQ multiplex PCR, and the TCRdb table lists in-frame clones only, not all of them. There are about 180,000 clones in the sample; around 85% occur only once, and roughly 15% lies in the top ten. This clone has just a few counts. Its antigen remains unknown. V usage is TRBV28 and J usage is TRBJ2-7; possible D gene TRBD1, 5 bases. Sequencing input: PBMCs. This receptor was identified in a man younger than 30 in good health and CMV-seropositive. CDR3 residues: CASTHDSFASYEQYF. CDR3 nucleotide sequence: TGTGCCAGCACACACGACAGTTTCGCCTCCTACGAGCAGTACTTC.